This record looks at one T cell receptor (beta chain) sequence and its context. Its antigen is not known. The data stem from a study of identical twins' blood T cells. TCR cDNA libraries came from RNA via a modified published protocol. TCRdb fed the 5' RACE reads into MiXCR, producing one record per CDR3 protein. The sample has 300,000 to 450,000 distinct CDR3 sequences; about 28% are singletons. The donors were healthy female monozygous twins, three pairs in total. The CDR3 is 14 amino acids. The germline gives CDR1 SGHRS, CDR2 YFSETQ. Trimming took off 7 bases at V and 3 bases at J, with 16 bases between the two ends. General study findings and limits: Twins reportedly had markedly more similar V usage than unrelated donors, even among out-of-frame TCRbeta clonotypes.

This chain connects TRBV5-1 to TRBJ2-5; D is perhaps TRBD2 (5 bases). Sequenced material: PBMCs. This sequence originates from a woman aged 18 to 55 in good health. The CDR3 loop reads CASALLPGEETQYF. The CDR3 DNA is TGCGCCAGCGCCCTACTTCCCGGGGAAGAGACCCAGTACTTC.